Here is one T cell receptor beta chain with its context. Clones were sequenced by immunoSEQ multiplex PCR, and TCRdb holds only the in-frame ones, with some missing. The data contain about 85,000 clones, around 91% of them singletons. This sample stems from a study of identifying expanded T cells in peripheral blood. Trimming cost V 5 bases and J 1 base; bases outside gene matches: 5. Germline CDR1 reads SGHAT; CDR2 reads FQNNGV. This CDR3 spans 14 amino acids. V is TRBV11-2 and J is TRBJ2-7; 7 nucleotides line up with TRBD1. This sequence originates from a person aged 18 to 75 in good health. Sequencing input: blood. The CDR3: CASSIGTASYEQYF. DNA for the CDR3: TGTGCCAGCAGCATAGGGACAGCTTCCTACGAGCAGTACTTC.